These 24 T cell receptor beta chains were all obtained from the same sample, sequenced in a study of T cell responses to AZD1222 COVID-19 vaccine. Produced via immunoSEQ multiplex PCR; TCRdb's table is partial and in-frame only. Altogether about 180,000 clones are present, just under 95% being singletons, with the ten largest covering 1%. The material was peripheral blood, obtained 28 days after the second dose of the MenACWY control vaccine. The source is an adult who received the MenACWY meningococcal vaccine as a control.

The chain employs TRBV28 and TRBJ1-5, with a weak D call TRBD1 (5 bases). Germline V gene sequence: CDR1 MDHEN, CDR2 SYDVKM. The CDR3 runs 16 residues. V gave up 2 bases and J gave up 2 bases, with 13 bases separating them. CDR3 DNA: TGTGCCAGCAGTTTAAATGGGGGATATGGCAATCAGCCCCAGCATTTT. Amino acid sequence: CASSLNGGYGNQPQHF. The full variable domain, its missing parts supplied by reference TRBV28 and TRBJ1-5, is DVKVTQSSRYLVKRTGEKVFLECVQDMDHENMFWYRQDPGLGLRLIYFSYDVKMKEKGDIPEGYSVSREKKERFSLILESASTNQTSMYLCASSLNGGYGNQPQHFGDGTRLSIL.

The chain recombines TRBV24-1 with TRBJ1-5; D gene ambiguous. Deletions cut 0 bases from V and 7 bases from J, with 3 bases between. Germline lookup yields CDR1 KGHDR and CDR2 SFDVKD. There are 12 residues in the CDR3. The CDR3 sequence is CATSDLGQPQHF. The CDR3 nucleotides read TGTGCCACCAGTGATTTGGGGCAGCCCCAGCATTTT.

The V call is TRBV6-2 or TRBV6-3, the J call TRBJ1-2; 7 bases line up with TRBD1. This CDR3 region has 13 residues. Germline loops: CDR1 MNHEY, CDR2 SVGEGT. Trimming removed 5 bases from V and 8 bases from J; junction bases left unmatched: 8. The CDR3, as DNA: TGTGCCAGCAGTCCCGGACAGGCGAGAGGCTACACCTTC. Its protein is CASSPGQARGYTF.

CDR3 region: CASSLSRWAGDYGYTF. CDR3 nucleotides: TGTGCCAGCAGTCTGTCCCGGTGGGCTGGGGACTATGGCTACACCTTC. This sequence joins TRBV7-2 and TRBJ1-2; no reliable D call. In germline, CDR1 is SGHTA, CDR2 FQGNSA. Trimming removed 6 bases from V and 3 bases from J, with 20 bases in between. The CDR3 runs 16 residues.

The chain has TRBV28 and TRBJ1-2; D not certain. Germline V CDR1 and CDR2: MDHEN, SYDVKM. V was clipped by 6 bases and J by 1 base, with 15 bases between them. The CDR3 covers 15 residues. The CDR3 bases are TGTGCCAGCAGCGCCCCGGCGGAAAGTAACTATGGCTACACCTTC. Translating it yields CASSAPAESNYGYTF.

This clone was counted once. The gene calls are TRBV4-3 and TRBJ2-7, with a tentative D call TRBD1 (6 bases). Germline-derived CDR1 and CDR2 are LGHNA and YSLEER. V lost 0 bases and J 2 bases, leaving 14 bases between the germline ends. The CDR3 consists of 16 residues. CDR3 sequence (DNA): TGCGCCAGCAGCCAAGATGTTTCAGGGGACCCCTACGAGCAGTACTTC. It codes for CASSQDVSGDPYEQYF.

This sequence joins TRBV24-1 and TRBJ1-5; D uncertain. V lost 4 bases, J lost 3 bases, and 9 bases lay in between. Germline loops: CDR1 KGHDR, CDR2 SFDVKD. The CDR3 length is 14 residues. The CDR3 nucleotides read TGTGCCACCAGTGAACCGGGATCCAATCAGCCCCAGCATTTT. Protein sequence: CATSEPGSNQPQHF.

The J gene is TRBJ2-3, the V gene TRBV24-1; possible D gene TRBD1, 6 bases. Between the trimmed V and J ends, which lost 12 bases and 2 bases, there was a span of 26 bases. The CDR3 is made up of 17 amino acids. Germline CDR1 KGHDR, CDR2 SFDVKD. This chain's CDR3 is CAALKGQGTPNTDTQYF. As DNA, the CDR3 is TGTGCCGCCCTAAAAGGGCAAGGGACACCAAACACAGATACGCAGTATTTT.

This clone was found a few times. The CDR3 is CASRQPRAEQYF. The DNA for the CDR3 is TGTGCCAGCAGGCAACCCAGGGCCGAGCAGTACTTC. The chain joins TRBV5-5 to TRBJ2-7, with a possible D match to TRBD1 (5 bases). Germline CDR1 is SGHKS and CDR2 is YYEKEE (reference sequence). This CDR3 is built from 12 residues. Trimming removed 5 bases from V and 6 bases from J, with 12 bases in between.

The chain is built from TRBV11-1 and TRBJ1-6; 8 nucleotides match TRBD1. CDR3 length: 15 amino acids. Trimming removed 6 bases from V and 7 bases from J; junction bases left unmatched: 8. Germline loops: CDR1 SGHAT, CDR2 FQDESV (reference sequence). In DNA, the CDR3 is TGTGCCAGCAGATACAATGACAGGGGAAATTCACCCCTCCACTTT. It is translated as CASRYNDRGNSPLHF.

The CDR3 is CASSQNTRALTF. The CDR3 bases are TGTGCCAGCAGCCAAAACACCAGGGCCCTCACCTTC. The chain uses TRBV3-1 (or the pseudogene TRBV3-2) and TRBJ1-2, with a possible D match to TRBD1 (5 bases). CDR3 length: 12 residues. Germline V gene lookup returns CDR1 LGHDT and CDR2 YNNKEL (reference sequence). Trimming stripped 2 bases from V and 13 bases from J, with 14 bases between.

The genes are TRBV6-2 or TRBV6-3 and TRBJ2-3; 9 bases map to TRBD1. CDR1 is MNHEY, CDR2 SVGEGT, per germline. With 2 bases clipped from V and 2 bases from J, the junction kept 5 bases outside the gene matches. The CDR3 spans 16 residues. This CDR3 reads CASSYQGTGITDTQYF. CDR3 DNA sequence: TGTGCCAGCAGTTACCAGGGGACAGGGATCACAGATACGCAGTATTTT.

This chain joins TRBV11-2 and TRBJ1-1; D remains unclear. There are 12 residues in the CDR3. Trimming removed 5 bases at V and 11 bases at J, with 15 bases between. CDR1 SGHAT and CDR2 FQNNGV come from the germline V gene. The CDR3 DNA is TGTGCCAGCAGCCCTACGTCCGGGGAGGCTTTCTTT. It encodes CASSPTSGEAFF.

This chain connects TRBV28 to TRBJ1-4, with D maybe TRBD1 (5 bases). Germline values: CDR1 MDHEN, CDR2 SYDVKM. The CDR3 covers 12 residues. The germline V and J ends were trimmed by 5 bases and 13 bases, with 14 bases remaining between them. CDR3 protein: CASSLGQGRLFF. The CDR3 bases are TGTGCCAGCAGTCTCGGCCAGGGAAGACTGTTTTTT.

The J gene is TRBJ2-5, the V gene TRBV3-1 (or the pseudogene TRBV3-2), with 11 bases identical to TRBD1. V gave up 1 base and J gave up 0 bases; unmatched junction bases: 1. Germline loops: CDR1 LGHDT, CDR2 YNNKEL (reference sequence). The length of the CDR3 is 16 residues. CDR3 residues: CASSQGTGGNQETQYF. The CDR3 DNA follows: TGTGCCAGCAGCCAAGGGACAGGGGGCAACCAAGAGACCCAGTACTTC.

The V call is TRBV30, the J call TRBJ1-1; the D is unclear. V was clipped by 0 bases and J by 1 base, with 18 bases between them. Germline V gene data show CDR1 as GTSNPN and CDR2 as SVGIG (reference sequence). The CDR3 length is 17 residues. The CDR3 DNA follows: TGTGCCTGGAGTGTCAGAGGGTGGCAGATAGAGAACACTGAAGCTTTCTTT. It specifies CAWSVRGWQIENTEAFF.

CDR3 protein: CASSFFRGDQPQHF. Written as DNA, the CDR3 is TGTGCCAGCAGTTTCTTCAGGGGGGATCAGCCCCAGCATTTT. The chain links TRBV28 to TRBJ1-5; TRBD1 matches at 7 bases. The CDR3 is 14 residues long. In germline, CDR1 is MDHEN, CDR2 SYDVKM. V trimming: 3 bases; J trimming: 5 bases; junction bases outside the gene matches: 4.

In DNA form, the CDR3 reads TGCAGCGTTGATTGGGTGGCAGATACGCAGTATTTT. As protein: CSVDWVADTQYF. The J gene is TRBJ2-3, the V gene TRBV29-1, with no clear D. Deletions cut 3 bases from V and 4 bases from J, with 8 bases between. This CDR3 is 12 amino acids long. Germline V gene data show CDR1 as SQVTM and CDR2 as ANQGSEA.

This chain connects TRBV12-3 or TRBV12-4 to TRBJ1-2, with no clear D. The CDR3 sequence is 13 residues long. Trimming removed 4 bases at V and 0 bases at J, with 6 bases between. The CDR3 loop is CASSSDSNYGYTF. The CDR3 DNA reads TGTGCCAGCAGTTCGGATTCTAACTATGGCTACACCTTC.

This chain uses TRBV24-1 with TRBJ2-1, with TRBD1 matching 7 bases. From germline, CDR1 is KGHDR and CDR2 SFDVKD. The CDR3 covers 13 residues. V lost 7 bases and J lost 7; bases outside the gene matches: 6. The DNA for the CDR3 is TGTGCCACCAGAAGACAGGGTGTGAATGAGCAGTTCTTC. It codes for CATRRQGVNEQFF.

The chain carries TRBV29-1 and TRBJ2-1; D gene unclear. This CDR3 has 15 residues. Germline V gene data show CDR1 as SQVTM and CDR2 as ANQGSEA. V lost 1 base to trimming and J lost 2 bases, with 12 bases between them. CDR3 amino acids: CSVEADSTPYNEQFF. The CDR3 DNA reads TGCAGCGTTGAAGCCGATAGTACTCCCTACAATGAGCAGTTCTTC.

The V and J genes are TRBV19 and TRBJ1-1; D gene ambiguous. The CDR3 is 13 residues long. Germline V lookup: CDR1 LNHDA, CDR2 SQIVND (reference sequence). The ends were cut back, 4 bases at V and 0 bases at J, with 6 bases in the middle. CDR3 DNA sequence: TGTGCCAGTAGTAGTAACGTGAACACTGAAGCTTTCTTT. Its protein is CASSSNVNTEAFF.

This chain joins TRBV6-4 and TRBJ1-1, with 8 bases aligning to TRBD1. Trimming at V came to 5 bases and at J to 6 bases, leaving 8 bases not matched to a gene. The CDR3 extends over 14 amino acids. CDR1 is MRHNA and CDR2 is SNTAGT in the germline V gene. The CDR3 spells CASSRTGGIAEAFF. The CDR3, as DNA: TGTGCCAGCAGTCGTACAGGGGGTATTGCTGAAGCTTTCTTT.

This clone was seen only once. V is TRBV27 and J is TRBJ1-6; 9 nucleotides align to TRBD1. V was pared by 4 bases and J by 6 bases, with 4 bases of the junction left unmatched. The CDR3 spans 15 residues. Germline values: CDR1 MNHEY, CDR2 SMNVEV (reference sequence). This chain's CDR3 is CASSSRQGVNSPLHF. CDR3 bases: TGTGCCAGCAGTTCGCGACAGGGGGTTAATTCACCCCTCCACTTT.